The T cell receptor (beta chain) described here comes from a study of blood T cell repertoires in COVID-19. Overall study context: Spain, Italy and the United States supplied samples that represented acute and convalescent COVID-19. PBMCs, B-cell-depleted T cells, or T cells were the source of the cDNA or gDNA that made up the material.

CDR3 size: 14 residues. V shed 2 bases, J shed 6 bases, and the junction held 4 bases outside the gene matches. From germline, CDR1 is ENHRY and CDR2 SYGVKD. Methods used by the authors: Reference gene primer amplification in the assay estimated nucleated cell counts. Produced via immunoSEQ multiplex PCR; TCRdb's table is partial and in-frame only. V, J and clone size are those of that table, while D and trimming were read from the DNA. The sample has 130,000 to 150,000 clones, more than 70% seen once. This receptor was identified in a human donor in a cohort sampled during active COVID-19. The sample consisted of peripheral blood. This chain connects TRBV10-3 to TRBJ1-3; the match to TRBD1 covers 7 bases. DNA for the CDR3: TGTGCCATCAGTGAGGCGGGACAGTCAAACACCATATATTTT. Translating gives CAISEAGQSNTIYF.